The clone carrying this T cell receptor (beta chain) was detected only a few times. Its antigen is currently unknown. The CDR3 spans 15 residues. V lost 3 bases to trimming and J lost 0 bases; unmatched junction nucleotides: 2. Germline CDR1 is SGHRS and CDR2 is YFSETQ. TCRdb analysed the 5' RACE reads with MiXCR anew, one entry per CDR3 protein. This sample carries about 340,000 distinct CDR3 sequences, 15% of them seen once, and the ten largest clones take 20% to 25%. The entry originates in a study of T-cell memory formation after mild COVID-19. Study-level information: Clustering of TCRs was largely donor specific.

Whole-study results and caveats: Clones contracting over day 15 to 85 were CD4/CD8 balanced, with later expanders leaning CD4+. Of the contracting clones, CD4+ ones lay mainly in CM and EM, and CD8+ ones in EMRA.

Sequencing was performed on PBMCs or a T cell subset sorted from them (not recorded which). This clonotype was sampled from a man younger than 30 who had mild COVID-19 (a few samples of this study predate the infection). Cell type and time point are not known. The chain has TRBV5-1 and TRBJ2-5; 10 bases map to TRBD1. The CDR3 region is CASSWDRGYQETQYF. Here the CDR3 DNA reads TGCGCCAGCAGCTGGGACAGGGGCTACCAAGAGACCCAGTACTTC.